One sample yielded the 31 T cell receptor beta chains listed below, sequenced in a study of cytomegalovirus exposure and HLA in healthy donors. The study ran its PCR with 60 Vbeta and 13 Jbeta primers. Generated by immunoSEQ multiplex PCR, the TCRdb table keeps only in-frame clones and is missing some. The sample has 90,000 to 120,000 clones, approximately 73% seen once. Specimen: PBMCs. Receptors originate from a man aged 25 to 40 in good health and CMV-seronegative.

This rearrangement joins TRBV9 to TRBJ2-1; maybe TRBD1 (5 bases). This CDR3 is built from 15 residues. The germline V gene has CDR1 SGDLS and CDR2 YYNGEE. Deletions cut 0 bases from V and 5 bases from J, with 12 bases between. CDR3 residues: CASSVEGAPNNEQFF. The CDR3 DNA reads TGTGCCAGCAGCGTAGAAGGGGCCCCGAACAATGAGCAGTTCTTC.

This clone was picked up one time. The chain carries TRBV19 and TRBJ2-1, with TRBD2 identical over 7 bases. The CDR3 runs 15 residues. The J segment lost 5 bases and the V segment lost 6 bases, leaving 10 bases of the junction unmatched. Germline V lookup: CDR1 LNHDA, CDR2 SQIVND (reference sequence). CDR3: CASRTGAGGNNEQFF. CDR3 DNA: TGTGCCAGTAGGACGGGAGCCGGGGGGAACAATGAGCAGTTCTTC.

J is TRBJ1-1 and V is TRBV29-1, with TRBD1 as a possible D gene (6 bases). The germline V gene has CDR1 SQVTM and CDR2 ANQGSEA. The V end lost 7 bases, the J end lost 1 base, and 13 bases lay between the germline ends. This CDR3 has 13 residues. CDR3 bases: TGCAGCGCTGGACAGTCCCAGAACACTGAAGCTTTCTTT. Protein sequence: CSAGQSQNTEAFF.

CDR3 in DNA: TGTGCCAGCAGCTCCTATACAGGGGCGGAAGCTTTCTTT. Residues: CASSSYTGAEAFF. The chain carries TRBV5-4 and TRBJ1-1, with TRBD1 identical over 7 bases. V lost 3 bases, J lost 8 bases, and 7 bases stayed unmatched. Germline CDR1 and CDR2: SGHNT and YYREEE (reference sequence). The CDR3 runs to 13 residues. Looking up the rest from reference TRBV5-4 and TRBJ1-1 gives the full variable domain: ETGVTQSPTHLIKTRGQQVTLRCSSQSGHNTVSWYQQALGQGPQFIFQYYREEENGRGNFPPRFSGLQFPNYSSELNVNALELDDSALYLCASSSYTGAEAFFGQGTRLTVV.

The chain uses TRBV5-4 and TRBJ2-2; a possible D gene is TRBD1 (6 bases). The germline gives CDR1 SGHNT, CDR2 YYREEE (reference sequence). The V gene lost 4 bases and the J gene lost 1 base, with 8 bases spanning the gap. CDR3 length: 14 amino acids. The CDR3 DNA reads TGTGCCAGCAGCATACAGGGGAACACCGGGGAGCTGTTTTTT. Encoded protein: CASSIQGNTGELFF. The full variable domain, completed using reference TRBV5-4 and TRBJ2-2, is ETGVTQSPTHLIKTRGQQVTLRCSSQSGHNTVSWYQQALGQGPQFIFQYYREEENGRGNFPPRFSGLQFPNYSSELNVNALELDDSALYLCASSIQGNTGELFFGEGSRLTVL.

The chain joins TRBV5-1 to TRBJ1-1; D possibly corresponds to TRBD1 (5 bases). The CDR3 extends over 17 amino acids. Trimming pared 0 bases from V and 7 bases from J, leaving 22 bases between. Germline V CDR1 and CDR2: SGHRS, YFSETQ. The CDR3 DNA sequence: TGCGCCAGCAGCTTGGCCACGGGCGGAGGGGCTTGGCTTGAAGCTTTCTTT. Translating it yields CASSLATGGGAWLEAFF.

This rearrangement joins TRBV18 to TRBJ2-1, with 10 bases fitting TRBD2. Unmatched junction bases numbered 3, after V lost 0 bases and J lost 7 bases. The CDR3 loop spans 15 amino acids. Germline V lookup: CDR1 KGHSH, CDR2 LQKENI. Written as DNA, the CDR3 is TGTGCCAGCTCACCACCTAGCGGGAGGTGGAATGAGCAGTTCTTC. Protein product: CASSPPSGRWNEQFF.

The DNA for the CDR3 is TGTGCCAGCAGTTTAGCCAGGGGGCCGGGCTATGGCTACACCTTC. This encodes CASSLARGPGYGYTF. The rearrangement joins TRBV28 to TRBJ1-2; 8 bases line up with TRBD1. CDR1 is MDHEN, CDR2 SYDVKM, per germline. The CDR3 contains 15 residues. Trimming cost V 2 bases and J 4 bases; bases outside gene matches: 6.

The chain has TRBV11-1 and TRBJ2-7; a weak D match, TRBD2 (6 bases). CDR1 is SGHAT and CDR2 is FQDESV in the germline V gene (reference sequence). This CDR3 region has 16 residues. The ends were cut back, 5 bases at V and 1 base at J, with 18 bases in the middle. The CDR3 coding sequence is TGTGCCAGCAGCGCACCCCAGGGCCGGGGGTCCTACGAGCAGTACTTC. Translating gives CASSAPQGRGSYEQYF. Combining the CDR3 with reference TRBV11-1 and TRBJ2-7 gives the whole variable domain EAEVAQSPRYKITEKSQAVAFWCDPISGHATLYWYRQILGQGPELLVQFQDESVVDDSQLPKDRFSAERLKGVDSTLKIQPAELGDSAMYLCASSAPQGRGSYEQYFGPGTRLTVT.

The chain couples TRBV2 to TRBJ2-6, with D perhaps TRBD2 (5 bases). V lost 8 bases, J lost 0 bases, and 11 bases lay in between. This CDR3 contains 15 residues. Germline lookup yields CDR1 SNHLY and CDR2 FYNNEI. The CDR3 DNA follows: TGTGCCAGCTCCCCGGGGTTCTCTGGGGCCAACGTCCTGACTTTC. This translates into CASSPGFSGANVLTF.

This chain connects TRBV19 to TRBJ1-1; 8 nucleotides agree with TRBD1. CDR1 is LNHDA, CDR2 SQIVND, per germline (reference sequence). The junction had 6 bases not matched to a gene; V was cut back by 6 bases and J by 0 bases. This CDR3 has 15 amino acids. The CDR3 DNA reads as TGTGCCAGTAGCCTCGGACAGGGACTGAACACTGAAGCTTTCTTT. Its protein is CASSLGQGLNTEAFF.

The chain combines TRBV28 with TRBJ1-3, with D hard to call. Germline V gene data show CDR1 as MDHEN and CDR2 as SYDVKM. The CDR3 spans 15 residues. V shed 3 bases and J shed 0 bases, with 9 bases lying between them. The CDR3 loop is CASSFSRYSGNTIYF. CDR3 in DNA: TGTGCCAGCAGTTTTAGCCGGTACTCTGGAAACACCATATATTTT.

V gene TRBV7-2 combines with J gene TRBJ2-1; D remains unclear. The CDR3 totals 15 residues. The V end lost 5 bases, the J end lost 6 bases, and 17 bases lay between the germline ends. CDR1 and CDR2 (germline): SGHTA, FQGNSA. CDR3 DNA sequence: TGTGCCAGCAGCCCCTACGGTGAGGTGGGCAATGAGCAGTTCTTC. Translation gives CASSPYGEVGNEQFF.

A few counts support this clone. The genes are TRBV10-3 and TRBJ1-6, with 10 bases fitting TRBD1. The V gene's germline CDR1 is ENHRY and CDR2 SYGVKD. Unmatched junction bases numbered 7, after V lost 11 bases and J lost 9 bases. CDR3 length: 13 amino acids. CDR3 DNA sequence: TGTGCCGGAGGGACAGGGGAAGGTTCACCCCTCCACTTT. Translation gives CAGGTGEGSPLHF.

This chain uses TRBV27 with TRBJ2-7, with D unresolved. Between the trimmed V and J ends, which lost 0 bases and 5 bases, there was a span of 11 bases. The CDR3 has 14 residues. Germline V gene data show CDR1 as MNHEY and CDR2 as SMNVEV (reference sequence). CDR3 nucleotides: TGTGCCAGCAGTTTATCAGCGTTCGATAACGAGCAGTACTTC. It is translated as CASSLSAFDNEQYF.

J is TRBJ2-1 and V is TRBV10-3; 10 positions agree with TRBD2. The germline CDR1 and CDR2 sequences are ENHRY and SYGVKD. This CDR3 contains 14 residues. After removal of 5 bases from V and 7 bases from J, the junction contained 5 bases not matched to a gene. This chain's CDR3 is CAISKAGGSNEQFF. CDR3 nucleotides: TGTGCCATCAGTAAAGCGGGAGGGAGTAATGAGCAGTTCTTC.

The rearrangement links TRBV7-3 to TRBJ1-1; possible D gene TRBD1, 6 bases. The germline V gene has CDR1 SGHTA and CDR2 FQGTGA. There are 14 residues in the CDR3. Trimming removed 5 bases from V and 4 bases from J, with 14 bases in between. CDR3 amino acids: CASSPGVSGTEAFF. Here the CDR3 DNA reads TGTGCCAGCAGCCCAGGGGTTTCGGGCACTGAAGCTTTCTTT.

The chain is built from TRBV7-9 and TRBJ2-7; TRBD2 matches 8 bases. The CDR3 runs 14 residues. With V trimmed by 9 bases and J by 3 bases, 10 bases remained unmatched. Germline V gives CDR1 SEHNR, CDR2 FQNEAQ (reference sequence). The CDR3 loop reads CASEGTSGSYEQYF. The CDR3 bases are TGTGCCAGTGAAGGAACGAGCGGGAGCTACGAGCAGTACTTC.

The CDR3 nucleotides are TGTGCCAGCAGCCAAGGGGGGCTCGGAGGCTACACCTTC. Translation: CASSQGGLGGYTF. The chain has TRBV14 and TRBJ1-2; TRBD1 is a possible D gene (6 bases). V was cut by 1 base and J by 8 bases, with 11 bases left in between. CDR3 size: 13 residues. In germline, CDR1 is SGHDN, CDR2 FVKESK.

The chain has TRBV11-2 and TRBJ1-1; unclear D gene. The V end lost 2 bases, the J end lost 1 base, and 8 bases lay between the germline ends. There are 14 residues in the CDR3. Germline V gene lookup returns CDR1 SGHAT and CDR2 FQNNGV. In nucleotides, the CDR3 is TGTGCCAGCAGCTTACTGGAGGGGAACACTGAAGCTTTCTTT. This gives the protein CASSLLEGNTEAFF.

The gene calls are TRBV7-6 and TRBJ2-2, with 8 bases aligning to TRBD2. J lost 5 bases, V lost 11 bases, and 4 bases had no gene match. The germline V gene encodes CDR1 SGHVS and CDR2 FNYEAQ. There are 12 residues in the CDR3. CDR3 DNA sequence: TGTGCCGGATTAGCGGGAACCGGGGAGCTGTTTTTT. This translates into CAGLAGTGELFF.

The rearrangement joins TRBV10-3 to TRBJ2-7; 11 nucleotides agree with TRBD1. The CDR3 sequence is 18 residues long. V was clipped by 5 bases and J by 4 bases; unmatched bases: 16. Germline CDR1 reads ENHRY; CDR2 reads SYGVKD. The CDR3 loop reads CAISPGTGGTKFGYEQYF. Written as DNA, the CDR3 is TGTGCCATCAGTCCCGGGACAGGGGGGACAAAATTCGGATACGAGCAGTACTTC.

This CDR3 reads CASSVGSAGGSTDTQYF. The DNA for the CDR3 is TGTGCCAGCAGCGTAGGGTCTGCGGGGGGGTCCACAGATACGCAGTATTTT. J is TRBJ2-3 and V is TRBV9; 9 bases line up with TRBD2. Germline loops: CDR1 SGDLS, CDR2 YYNGEE. V gave up 0 bases and J gave up 2 bases; unmatched junction bases: 7. The CDR3 totals 17 residues.

Worth noting for this clone: The sample carries other DNA sequences with the same CDR3. This chain links TRBV2 with TRBJ1-1, with D hard to call. V gave up 7 bases and J gave up 1 base, with 10 bases separating them. The germline V gene has CDR1 SNHLY and CDR2 FYNNEI. This CDR3 has 13 residues. The CDR3 region is CASKTNGNTEAFF. In DNA, the CDR3 is TGTGCCAGCAAAACGAACGGGAACACTGAAGCTTTCTTT.

The chain links TRBV6-1 to TRBJ2-7, with a weak D call TRBD1 (7 bases). Germline CDR1 and CDR2: MNHNS and SASEGT. V lost 0 bases, J lost 6 bases, and 12 bases lay in between. This CDR3 comprises 14 residues. The CDR3 DNA sequence: TGTGCCAGCAGTGAAGCTTCAGGGGGAGGCGAGCAGTACTTC. Protein: CASSEASGGGEQYF.

This sequence joins TRBV11-3 and TRBJ2-1, with D perhaps matching TRBD2 (6 bases). V shed 5 bases and J shed 6 bases, with 11 bases lying between them. Germline CDR1 reads SGHNT; CDR2 reads YENEEA. This CDR3 spans 13 amino acids. The CDR3 DNA sequence: TGTGCCAGCAGCCGGGGGACCGCCAATGAGCAGTTCTTC. Encoded protein: CASSRGTANEQFF. Full variable domain (remainder filled in from reference TRBV11-3 and TRBJ2-1): EAGVVQSPRYKIIEKKQPVAFWCNPISGHNTLYWYLQNLGQGPELLIRYENEEAVDDSQLPKDRFSAERLKGVDSTLKIQPAELGDSAVYLCASSRGTANEQFFGPGTRLTVL.

The chain recombines TRBV21-1 with TRBJ2-6; the D call of TRBD2 is as the table states it, not checked on the DNA. TRBV21-1 is a known pseudogene. The CDR3 length is 20 residues. The CDR3: CASSNDREGNPSSGANVLTF. As DNA, the CDR3 is TGTGCCAGCAGCAACGATCGGGAGGGAAATCCATCCTCTGGGGCCAACGTCCTGACTTTC.

The rearrangement joins TRBV15 to TRBJ2-1; possibly TRBD2 for D (5 bases). This CDR3 spans 18 amino acids. V lost 2 bases and J lost 0, with 17 bases in between. Germline V CDR1 and CDR2: LNHNV, YYDKDF (reference sequence). CDR3 loop: CATSRSALSASSYNEQFF. The CDR3 nucleotides are TGTGCCACCAGCAGATCCGCCCTTAGCGCTAGCTCCTACAATGAGCAGTTCTTC.

This chain uses TRBV5-6 with TRBJ2-5, with unresolved D. The V end was cut by 3 bases, the J end by 9 bases, with 9 bases between. This CDR3 is built from 11 residues. Germline loops: CDR1 SGHDT, CDR2 YYEEEE. As DNA, the CDR3 is TGTGCCAGCAGCTACGGGTCGGCCCAGTACTTC. It codes for CASSYGSAQYF.

The sample holds a few counts of this clone. The V call is TRBV30, the J call TRBJ2-3; the match to TRBD1 covers 10 bases. Germline V gene data show CDR1 as GTSNPN and CDR2 as SVGIG (reference sequence). The length of the CDR3 is 15 residues. The V gene end was trimmed by 2 bases and the J gene end by 3 bases; junction bases not matched to a gene: 5. The CDR3 reads CAWSPGTGETDTQYF. In nucleotides, the CDR3 is TGTGCCTGGAGTCCCGGGACAGGGGAAACAGATACGCAGTATTTT.

The V gene is TRBV28, the J gene TRBJ1-5; 9 bases line up with TRBD1. The CDR3 consists of 16 residues. V lost 2 bases to trimming and J lost 6 bases; unmatched junction nucleotides: 8. Per germline, CDR1 MDHEN and CDR2 SYDVKM. CDR3 region: CASSLIPGQGGQPQHF. The CDR3 DNA follows: TGTGCCAGCAGTTTAATTCCGGGACAGGGTGGTCAGCCCCAGCATTTT.